This T cell receptor (beta chain) was captured in a study of radiation and T cells in renal cell carcinoma. Profiling relied on immunoSEQ multiplex PCR, and the TCRdb table lists in-frame clones only, not all of them. The sample consists of roughly 130,000 clones, 88% of them appearing once. Specified time point: blood 2 weeks post-SBRT. Sample treatment: 15 Gy SBRT to primary tumor, nephrectomy 4 weeks later. The germline gives CDR1 LNHDA, CDR2 SQIVND (reference sequence). The CDR3 covers 14 residues. With 6 bases removed from V and 5 bases from J, the gap between germline ends came to 16 bases. The sample consisted of blood, taken from a patient whose treatment included radiotherapy and nephrectomy. This sequence joins TRBV19 and TRBJ2-5; perhaps TRBD1 as D (5 bases). The receptor comes from a woman in her 70s with renal cell carcinoma. CDR3 loop: CASRAGPPDETQYF. The CDR3 DNA sequence: TGTGCCAGTAGGGCAGGGCCCCCGGATGAGACCCAGTACTTC.